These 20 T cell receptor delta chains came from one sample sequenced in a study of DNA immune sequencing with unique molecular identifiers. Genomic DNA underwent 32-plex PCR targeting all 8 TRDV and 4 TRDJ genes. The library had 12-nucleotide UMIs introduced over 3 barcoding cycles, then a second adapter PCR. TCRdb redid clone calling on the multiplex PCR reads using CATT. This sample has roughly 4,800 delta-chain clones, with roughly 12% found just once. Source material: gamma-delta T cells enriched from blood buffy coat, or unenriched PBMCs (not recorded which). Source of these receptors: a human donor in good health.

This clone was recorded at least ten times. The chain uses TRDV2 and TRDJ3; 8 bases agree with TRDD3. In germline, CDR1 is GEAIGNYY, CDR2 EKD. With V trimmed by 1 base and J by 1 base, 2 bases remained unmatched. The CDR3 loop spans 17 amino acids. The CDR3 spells CACDTGYESWDTRQMFF. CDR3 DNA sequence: TGTGCCTGTGACACGGGATACGAGTCCTGGGACACCCGACAGATGTTTTTC.

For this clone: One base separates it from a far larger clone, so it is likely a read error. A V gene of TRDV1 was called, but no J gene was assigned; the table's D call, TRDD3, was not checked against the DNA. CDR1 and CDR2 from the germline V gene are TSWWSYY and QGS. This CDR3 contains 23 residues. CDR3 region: CALGDLPRTSYVRGGTYTDKIIF. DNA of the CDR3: TGTGCTCTTGGGGACCTACCAAGGACTTCCTACGTCCGGGGGGGGACGTACACCGATAAAATCATCTTT.

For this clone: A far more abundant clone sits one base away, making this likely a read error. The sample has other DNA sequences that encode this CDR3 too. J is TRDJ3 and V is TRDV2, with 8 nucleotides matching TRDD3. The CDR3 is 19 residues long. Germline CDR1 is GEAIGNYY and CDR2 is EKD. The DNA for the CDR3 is TGTGCCTGTGACAATCCACTGGGGGCAAACTCCTGGGACACCCGTCAGATGTTTTTC. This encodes CACDNPLGANSWDTRQMFF.

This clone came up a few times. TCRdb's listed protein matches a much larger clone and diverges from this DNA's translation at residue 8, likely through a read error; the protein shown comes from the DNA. CDR3 DNA sequence: TGTGCCTGTGACACCGTAACCAAACTGGGGGATAATGGCGATAAACTCATCTTT. As protein: CACDTVTKLGDNGDKLIF. V and J are TRDV2 and TRDJ1, with 11 bases that match TRDD3. Germline V gene lookup returns CDR1 GEAIGNYY and CDR2 EKD. The CDR3 extends over 18 amino acids. The ends lost 0 bases at V and 4 bases at J; junction bases unmatched: 12.

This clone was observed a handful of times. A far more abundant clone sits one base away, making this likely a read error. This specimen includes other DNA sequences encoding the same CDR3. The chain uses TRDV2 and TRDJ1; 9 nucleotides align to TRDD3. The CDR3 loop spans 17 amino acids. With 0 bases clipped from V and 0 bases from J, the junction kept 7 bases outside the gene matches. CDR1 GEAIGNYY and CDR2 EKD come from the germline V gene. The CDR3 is CACDTVRGYGNTDKLIF. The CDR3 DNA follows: TGTGCCTGTGACACCGTCCGGGGATACGGTAACACCGATAAACTCATCTTT.

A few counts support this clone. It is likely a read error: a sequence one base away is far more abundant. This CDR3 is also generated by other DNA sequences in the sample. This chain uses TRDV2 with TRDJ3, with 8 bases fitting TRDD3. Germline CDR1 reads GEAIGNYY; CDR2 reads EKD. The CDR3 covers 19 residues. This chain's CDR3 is CACDTGSWGSSWDTRQMFF. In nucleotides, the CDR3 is TGTGCCTGTGACACCGGTAGCTGGGGGAGCTCCTGGGACACCCGACAAATGTTTTTC.

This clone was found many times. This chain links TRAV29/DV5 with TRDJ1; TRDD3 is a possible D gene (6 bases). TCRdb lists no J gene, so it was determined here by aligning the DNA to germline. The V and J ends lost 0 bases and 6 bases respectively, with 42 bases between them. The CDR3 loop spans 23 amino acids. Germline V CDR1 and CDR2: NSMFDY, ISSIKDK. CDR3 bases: TGTGCAGCAAGCGCGAGGCTCACCTCCCTCACCAGGGGATTGAGGCTCGAGGGTCATAAACTCATCTTT. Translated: CAASARLTSLTRGLRLEGHKLIF.

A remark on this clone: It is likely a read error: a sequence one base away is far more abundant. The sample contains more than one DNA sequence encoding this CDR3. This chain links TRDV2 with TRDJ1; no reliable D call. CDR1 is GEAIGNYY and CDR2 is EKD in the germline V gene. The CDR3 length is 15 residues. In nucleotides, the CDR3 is TGTGCCTGTGACCCTTTTCCGGGAAGCGCCGATAAACTTATCTTT. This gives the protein CACDPFPGSADKLIF.

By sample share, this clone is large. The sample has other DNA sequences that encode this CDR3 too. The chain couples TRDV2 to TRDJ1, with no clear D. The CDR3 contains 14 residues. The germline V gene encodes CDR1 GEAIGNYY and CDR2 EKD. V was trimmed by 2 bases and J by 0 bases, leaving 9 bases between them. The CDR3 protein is CACDSLVYTDKLIF. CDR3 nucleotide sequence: TGTGCCTGTGACAGTCTAGTGTACACCGATAAACTCATCTTT.

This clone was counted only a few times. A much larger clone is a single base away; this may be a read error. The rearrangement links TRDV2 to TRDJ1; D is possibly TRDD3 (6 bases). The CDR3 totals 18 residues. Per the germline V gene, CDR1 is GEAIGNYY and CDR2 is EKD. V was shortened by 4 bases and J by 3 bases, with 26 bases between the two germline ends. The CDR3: CACDTLEKSAGESDKLIF. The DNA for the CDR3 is TGTGCCTGTGATACCTTAGAGAAAAGTGCGGGGGAGTCCGATAAACTCATCTTT.

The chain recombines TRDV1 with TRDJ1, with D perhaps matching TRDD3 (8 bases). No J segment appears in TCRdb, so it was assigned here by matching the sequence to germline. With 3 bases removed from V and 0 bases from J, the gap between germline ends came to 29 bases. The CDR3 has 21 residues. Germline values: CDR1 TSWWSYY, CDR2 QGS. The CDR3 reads CALGDPSLLGASPPYTDKLIF. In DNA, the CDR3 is TGTGCTCTTGGGGACCCTTCCTTACTGGGGGCCTCTCCCCCCTACACCGATAAACTCATCTTT.

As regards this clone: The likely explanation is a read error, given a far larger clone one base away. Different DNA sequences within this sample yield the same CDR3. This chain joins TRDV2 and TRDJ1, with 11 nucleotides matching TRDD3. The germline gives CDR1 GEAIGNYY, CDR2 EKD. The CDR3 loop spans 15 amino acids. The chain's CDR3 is CACAQLGDRDDKLIF. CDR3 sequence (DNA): TGTGCCTGTGCCCAACTGGGGGATAGGGACGATAAACTGATCTTT.

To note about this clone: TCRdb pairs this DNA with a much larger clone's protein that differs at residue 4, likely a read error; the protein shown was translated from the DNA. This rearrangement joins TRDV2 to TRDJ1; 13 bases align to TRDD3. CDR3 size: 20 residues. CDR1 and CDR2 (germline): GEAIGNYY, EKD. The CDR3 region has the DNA TGTGCCTGTAACACCGTCGCTACTGGGGGATACGGAGGGTACACCGATAAACTCATCTTT. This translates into CACNTVATGGYGGYTDKLIF.

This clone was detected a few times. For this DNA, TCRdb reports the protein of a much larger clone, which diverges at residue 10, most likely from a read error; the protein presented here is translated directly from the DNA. The DNA of the CDR3 is TGTGCCTGTGACAAGCTGGGGGATACGGAGGCCGATAAACTCATCTTT. This encodes CACDKLGDTEADKLIF. The gene calls are TRDV2 and TRDJ1; 12 bases map to TRDD3. With 2 bases clipped from V and 3 bases from J, the junction kept 6 bases outside the gene matches. The germline V gene encodes CDR1 GEAIGNYY and CDR2 EKD. This CDR3 region has 16 residues.

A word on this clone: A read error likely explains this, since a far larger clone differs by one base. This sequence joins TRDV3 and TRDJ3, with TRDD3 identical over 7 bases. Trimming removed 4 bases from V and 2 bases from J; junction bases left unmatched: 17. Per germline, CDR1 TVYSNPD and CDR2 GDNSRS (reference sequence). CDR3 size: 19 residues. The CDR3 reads CACAPPWGFDPWDTRQMFF. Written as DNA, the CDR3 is TGTGCCTGCGCGCCGCCCTGGGGGTTCGATCCCTGGGACACCCGACAGATGTTTTTC.

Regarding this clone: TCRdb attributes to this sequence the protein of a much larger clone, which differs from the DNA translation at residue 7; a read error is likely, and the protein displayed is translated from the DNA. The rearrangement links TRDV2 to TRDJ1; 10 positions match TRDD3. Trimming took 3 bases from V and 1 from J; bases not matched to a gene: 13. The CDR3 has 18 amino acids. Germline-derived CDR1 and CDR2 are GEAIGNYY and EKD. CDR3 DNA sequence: TGTGCCTGTGACGCTATTAGGACTGGGGGATTCCTCACCGATAAACTCATCTTT. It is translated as CACDAIRTGGFLTDKLIF.

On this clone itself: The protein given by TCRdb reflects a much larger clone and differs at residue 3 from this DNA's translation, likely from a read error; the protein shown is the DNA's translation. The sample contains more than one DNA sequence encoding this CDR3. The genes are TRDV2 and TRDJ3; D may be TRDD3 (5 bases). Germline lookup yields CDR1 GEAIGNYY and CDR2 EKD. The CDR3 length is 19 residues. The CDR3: CASDTGGLRSSWDTRQMFF. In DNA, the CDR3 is TGTGCCTCTGACACGGGGGGGCTACGGAGCTCCTGGGACACCCGACAGATGTTTTTC.

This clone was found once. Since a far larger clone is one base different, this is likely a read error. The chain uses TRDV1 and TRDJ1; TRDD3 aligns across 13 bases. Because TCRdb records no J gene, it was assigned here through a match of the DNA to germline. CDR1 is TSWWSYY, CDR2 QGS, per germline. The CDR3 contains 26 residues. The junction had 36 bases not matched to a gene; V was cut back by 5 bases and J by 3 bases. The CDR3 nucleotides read TGTGCTCTTGGGAAACCCCCTCCTACGGATTCAGTACTGGGGGATACGCCCCAGACGGCCGCCGATAAACTCATCTTT. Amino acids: CALGKPPPTDSVLGDTPQTAADKLIF.

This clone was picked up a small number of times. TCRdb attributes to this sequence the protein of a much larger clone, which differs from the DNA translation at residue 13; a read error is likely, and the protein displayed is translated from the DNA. The DNA for the CDR3 is TGCGCCTGTGACGCGGTGGGGGATGGCCCGTACACCAATAAACTCATCTTT. It yields the protein CACDAVGDGPYTNKLIF. V gene TRDV2 combines with J gene TRDJ1; 8 nucleotides agree with TRDD3. Germline V gives CDR1 GEAIGNYY, CDR2 EKD. The CDR3 loop spans 17 amino acids.

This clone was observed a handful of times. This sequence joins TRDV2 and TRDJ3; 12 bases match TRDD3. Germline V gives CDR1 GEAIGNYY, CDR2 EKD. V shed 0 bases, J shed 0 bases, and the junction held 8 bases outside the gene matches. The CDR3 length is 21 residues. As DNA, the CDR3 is TGTGCCTGTGACACCCTGGGGGATACGCCCTCGACCTCCTGGGACACCCGACAGATGTTTTTC. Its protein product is CACDTLGDTPSTSWDTRQMFF.